Listed below are T cell receptor beta chains from one sample, sequenced in a study of blood T cells in healthy people across ages. TCRdb reprocessed the 5' RACE reads with MiXCR, giving one entry per CDR3 protein. The repertoire holds 700,000 to 1,000,000 distinct CDR3 sequences, 40% to 50% seen once, with about a fifth in the top ten. The sample was blood. The receptor set was obtained from a man aged 55-75 years in good health. The CDR3 runs from the conserved cysteine through the conserved F or W. D genes are given only for firm matches. A clone size is listed for some rows: how often the clone was seen (once, few, many), or a class if it is expanded.

.	TRBV12-3/TRBV12-4	.	TRBJ2-1	TGTGCCAGTAACACAGGGAACTACAATGAGCAGTTCTTC	CASNTGNYNEQFF
.	TRBV6-1	.	TRBJ2-7	TGTGCCAGCAGTGAACTGGCAACGCGGTCCTACGAGCAGTACTTC	CASSELATRSYEQYF
TRBD1	TRBV20-1	few	TRBJ2-7	TGCAGTGCTAGGAGACAGGGGGCCCCGACCTCCTACGAGCAGTACTTC	CSARRQGAPTSYEQYF
TRBD1	TRBV9	.	TRBJ2-5	TGTGCCAGCGGCGTGGACAGGGGGGAAGAGACCCAGTACTTC	CASGVDRGEETQYF
.	TRBV6-2/TRBV6-3	.	TRBJ2-2	TGTGCCAGCAGTACCGGACACAGTGTGTTTTTT	CASSTGHSVFF
TRBD1	TRBV20-1	.	TRBJ1-4	TGCAGTGCTGCCGAGGGGCAGGGGGATGAAAAACTGTTTTTT	CSAAEGQGDEKLFF
TRBD1	TRBV29-1	.	TRBJ1-2	TGCAGCGTTGCGGGACAGGGGGCGGGTGGCTACACCTTC	CSVAGQGAGGYTF
TRBD1	TRBV27	.	TRBJ1-4	TGTGCCAGCAGTACCCAGGGGGGTGAAAAACTGTTTTTT	CASSTQGGEKLFF
TRBD1	TRBV11-2	.	TRBJ2-5	TGTGCCAGCAGCTTACCCGACAGGGTTCAAGAGACCCAGTACTTC	CASSLPDRVQETQYF
.	TRBV10-2	.	TRBJ2-5	TGCACCAGCAGTGAGGAAAGATCCGGGACCCAGTGCTTC	CTSSEERSGTQCF
.	TRBV6-5	.	TRBJ2-5	TGTGCCAGCAGTTACCAGGGACACCGCAGGGAGACCCAGTACTTC	CASSYQGHRRETQYF
.	TRBV19	.	TRBJ2-1	TGTGCCAGGGAGTCTGGTATTTGGGGGGACTGGAAGTTTGATGAGCAGTTCTTC	CARESGIWGDWKFDEQFF
.	TRBV11-2	.	TRBJ1-4	TGTGCCAGCAGCTTAGGCTGGCTTAATGAAAAACTGTTTTTT	CASSLGWLNEKLFF
TRBD1	TRBV29-1	.	TRBJ2-1	TGCAGCGTAACACCGCGGTCTACACAGGGGATTCGCCTTTATGAGCAGTTCTTC	CSVTPRSTQGIRLYEQFF
.	TRBV6-2/TRBV6-3	.	TRBJ2-6	TGTGCCAGCAGCGGTCTGAGCTCTGGGGCCAACGTCCTGACTTTC	CASSGLSSGANVLTF
.	TRBV10-3	.	TRBJ2-3	TGTGCCACCCCAGGAGCCTCTAGCACAGATACGCAGTATTTT	CATPGASSTDTQYF
.	TRBV4-1	many	TRBJ2-7	TGCGCCAGCAGCCAAGTTCAGAGGGCTTTCGGGGCGAGCTCCTACAATGAGCAGTACTTC	CASSQVQRAFGASSYNEQYF
TRBD2	TRBV12-3/TRBV12-4	few	TRBJ2-7	TGTGCCAGCAGTCCGGGAGGGATAAAGCAGTACTTC	CASSPGGIKQYF
.	TRBV18	few	TRBJ1-2	TGTGCCAGCTCACCGGACGACTTCTATGGCTACACCTTC	CASSPDDFYGYTF
TRBD1	TRBV28	.	TRBJ2-3	TGTGCCAGCAGGTCACAGGGGATTAGTGCAGATACGCAGTATTTT	CASRSQGISADTQYF
.	TRBV30	.	TRBJ2-7	TGTGCCTGGGCCCGGGACGGGAACTACGAGCAGTACTTC	CAWARDGNYEQYF
.	TRBV9	.	TRBJ2-1	TGTGCCAGCAGCGTAGCACAGGGGGGGTTCTACAATGAGCAGTTCTTC	CASSVAQGGFYNEQFF
TRBD1	TRBV18	.	TRBJ2-7	TGTGCCAGCTCACCACCGAGCAGGGGGACATACGAGCAGTACTTC	CASSPPSRGTYEQYF
.	TRBV6-1	.	TRBJ2-3	TGTGCCAGCAGTGAAACCGGGAGCACAGATACGCAGTATTTT	CASSETGSTDTQYF
TRBD1	TRBV9	few	TRBJ2-1	TGTGCCAGCAGCGTAGACTCAGGGGGCGGCGGGTGGAGGATAGAGCAGTTCTTC	CASSVDSGGGGWRIEQFF
.	TRBV19	.	TRBJ2-5	TGTGCCAGTAGGGACCTCGGTGGGGGTCGGGAGACCCAGTACTTC	CASRDLGGGRETQYF
.	TRBV29-1	.	TRBJ2-1	TGCACCTGCTCGACAGATCACAATGAGCAGTTCTTC	CTCSTDHNEQFF
.	TRBV20-1	.	TRBJ2-7	TGCAGTGCTAGAGAGGGGTTCTCCTACGAGCAGTACTTC	CSAREGFSYEQYF
TRBD1	TRBV3-1	.	TRBJ2-5	TGTGCCAGCAGCCCCGGGGACAGGGGGTTTCAAGAGACCCAGTACTTC	CASSPGDRGFQETQYF
TRBD2	TRBV6-2/TRBV6-3	.	TRBJ2-1	TGTGCCAGCAGTTCGGCCGGGGGGGGGCAGGATGAGCAGTTCTTC	CASSSAGGGQDEQFF
TRBD2	TRBV20-1	.	TRBJ2-1	TGCAGTGCTAGAGCTGACGGGGGGGCCGGGCATGAGCAGTTCTTC	CSARADGGAGHEQFF
TRBD2	TRBV12-5	few	TRBJ2-1	TGTGCTAGTGGTTTGGTACGGGGTAGCGGGGGGGCCTATCTTGAGCAGTTCTTC	CASGLVRGSGGAYLEQFF
.	TRBV20-1	many	TRBJ2-5	TGCAGTGCTAGAGAGGGGGAGACCCAGTACTTC	CSAREGETQYF
.	TRBV4-3	.	TRBJ2-1	TGCGCCAGCAGCCAAGATCGAGGGATGGTATACAATGAGCAGTTCTTC	CASSQDRGMVYNEQFF
TRBD2	TRBV11-3	.	TRBJ2-4	TGTGCCAGCAGCTTACGTAGCGGGGAGTACAAAAACATTCAGTACTTC	CASSLRSGEYKNIQYF
TRBD2	TRBV7-2	.	TRBJ2-4	TGTGCCAGCAGCTCAAAACTGGGGGCGGGGGGGGCCAAAAACATTCAGTACTTC	CASSSKLGAGGAKNIQYF
.	TRBV9	few	TRBJ1-1	TGTGCCAGCAGCCCCGACCCCCTGGGGAGTACTGAAGCTTTCTTT	CASSPDPLGSTEAFF